Below, one T cell receptor beta chain is given with its context. Trimming pared 0 bases from V and 4 bases from J, leaving 16 bases between. CDR1 and CDR2 (germline): GTSNPN, SVGIG (reference sequence). The CDR3 loop spans 16 amino acids. This record belongs to a study of CD8+ T cells in alopecia areata. Across the whole study: Treated patients received oral tofacitinib, 5 to 10 mg twice daily. Patients took tofacitinib for 6 to 18 months, followed by 6 drug-free months.

Treatment of the sample: oral pan-JAK inhibitor, 5-10 mg twice daily. RNA extraction and reverse transcription yielded cDNA as sequencing template. Data came from immunoSEQ multiplex PCR; TCRdb stores just in-frame clones and leaves some out. The profile shows under 250,000 clones, more than 45% of them singletons. This sequence joins TRBV30 and TRBJ1-3, with D possibly matching TRBD1 (5 bases). This TCR came from a human donor with alopecia areata. The sample consisted of CD4+ T cells sorted from blood, taken at week 4, from a patient treated with tofacitinib. The CDR3 DNA is TGTGCCTGGAGTGTATTGAAGTCGGGGGTCGGAAACACCATATATTTT. Encoded protein: CAWSVLKSGVGNTIYF.